The clone carrying this T cell receptor beta chain was seen a handful of times. Its antigen is still unknown. Cultured CD4+ T cells had their DNA profiled by the Oncomine TCR Beta short-read assay. TCRdb reprocessed the PCR reads with MiXCR, giving one entry per CDR3 protein. The table lists about 27,000 distinct CDR3 sequences, about two thirds of them singletons. This entry is derived from a study of vaccination and CD4 T cells after COVID-19. The overall study: Convalescent cases consisted of six males and four females, of whom two were Hispanic.

This sample's treatment: approximately nine-day PBMC culture with coronavirus spike peptide pools or control peptides (ViraFEST assay). Peptide pool stimulation in ViraFEST expanded antigen-specific T cells, whose TCRs were then sequenced. This TCR was sampled from a human donor who received a COVID-19 vaccine. Source: CD4+ T cells from blood, cultured in vitro, taken after SARS-CoV-2 vaccination.

The DNA of the CDR3 is TGTGCCAGCAGTGAGCCTCCTGGGGCCGTTCGTCAGCCCCAGCATTTT. It is translated as CASSEPPGAVRQPQHF. The chain recombines TRBV6-1 with TRBJ1-5; maybe TRBD1 (5 bases). Trimming removed 3 bases at V and 6 bases at J, with 18 bases between. Germline-derived CDR1 and CDR2 are MNHNS and SASEGT. This CDR3 has 16 residues.